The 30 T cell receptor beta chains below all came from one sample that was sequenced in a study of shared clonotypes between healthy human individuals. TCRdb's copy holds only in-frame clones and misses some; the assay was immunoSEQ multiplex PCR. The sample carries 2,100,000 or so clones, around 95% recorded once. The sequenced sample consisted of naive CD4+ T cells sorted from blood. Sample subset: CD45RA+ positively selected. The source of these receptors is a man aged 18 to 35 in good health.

CDR3 in amino acids: CAMGLAPYEQYF. The CDR3 region has the DNA TGTGCCATGGGACTAGCACCCTACGAGCAGTACTTC. This chain connects TRBV30 to TRBJ2-7; 9 bases are shared with TRBD2. This CDR3 has 12 amino acids. J lost 2 bases, V lost 8 bases, and 4 bases had no gene match. Germline V gene sequence: CDR1 GTSNPN, CDR2 SVGIG (reference sequence).

In DNA form, the CDR3 reads TGTGCCTGGACCCTACAGGGGGCTAAGGAGCAGTACTTC. It is translated as CAWTLQGAKEQYF. The gene calls are TRBV30 and TRBJ2-7, with 9 bases identical to TRBD1. Per germline, CDR1 GTSNPN and CDR2 SVGIG (reference sequence). The CDR3 is 13 residues long. V gave up 4 bases and J gave up 7 bases; unmatched junction bases: 8.

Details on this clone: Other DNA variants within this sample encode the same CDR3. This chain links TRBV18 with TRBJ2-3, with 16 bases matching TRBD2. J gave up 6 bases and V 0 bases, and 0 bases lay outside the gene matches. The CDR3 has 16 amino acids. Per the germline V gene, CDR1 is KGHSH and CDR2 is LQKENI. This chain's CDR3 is CASSPPGLAGGDTQYF. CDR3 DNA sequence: TGTGCCAGCTCACCACCGGGACTAGCGGGAGGGGATACGCAGTATTTT.

CDR3 sequence (DNA): TGTGCCAGCAGCTTGGAGGGGGCGAAGTCACCCCTCCACTTT. It yields the protein CASSLEGAKSPLHF. The gene calls are TRBV5-4 and TRBJ1-6; TRBD1 matches at 7 bases. The length of the CDR3 is 14 residues. The trim removed 0 bases at V and 10 bases at J, leaving 4 bases unmatched. CDR1 is SGHNT and CDR2 is YYREEE in the germline V gene (reference sequence).

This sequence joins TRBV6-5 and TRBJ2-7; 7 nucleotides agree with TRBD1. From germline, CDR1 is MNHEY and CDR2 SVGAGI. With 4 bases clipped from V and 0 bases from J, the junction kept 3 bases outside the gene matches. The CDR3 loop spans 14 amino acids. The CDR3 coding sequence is TGTGCCAGCAGTTCCGGGACAGACTCCTACGAGCAGTACTTC. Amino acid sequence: CASSSGTDSYEQYF.

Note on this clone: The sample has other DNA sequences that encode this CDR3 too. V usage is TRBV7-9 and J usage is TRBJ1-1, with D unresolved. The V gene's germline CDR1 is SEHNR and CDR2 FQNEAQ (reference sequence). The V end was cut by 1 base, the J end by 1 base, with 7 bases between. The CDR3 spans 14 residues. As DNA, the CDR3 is TGTGCCAGCAGCTTAGGGTCACAGAACACTGAAGCTTTCTTT. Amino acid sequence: CASSLGSQNTEAFF.

CDR3 in DNA: TGTGCCAGCAGGGAGGGTCCCAATGAAAAACTGTTTTTT. Translation gives CASREGPNEKLFF. The gene calls are TRBV2 and TRBJ1-4; unclear D gene. Trimming shortened V by 6 bases and J by 5 bases, and 10 bases separated the two germline ends. Germline V lookup: CDR1 SNHLY, CDR2 FYNNEI. This CDR3 is built from 13 residues.

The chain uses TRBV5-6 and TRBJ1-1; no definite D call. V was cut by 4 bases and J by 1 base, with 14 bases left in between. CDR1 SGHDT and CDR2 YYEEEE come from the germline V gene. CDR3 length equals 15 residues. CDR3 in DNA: TGTGCCAGCAGCCTTCTGGGTCTCGGGAACACTGAAGCTTTCTTT. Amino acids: CASSLLGLGNTEAFF.

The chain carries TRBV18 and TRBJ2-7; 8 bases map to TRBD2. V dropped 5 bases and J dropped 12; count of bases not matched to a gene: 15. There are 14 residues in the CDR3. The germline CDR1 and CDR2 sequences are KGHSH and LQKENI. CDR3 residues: CASSETSAHLVWYF. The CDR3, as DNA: TGTGCCAGCTCAGAGACTAGCGCGCACCTGGTTTGGTACTTC.

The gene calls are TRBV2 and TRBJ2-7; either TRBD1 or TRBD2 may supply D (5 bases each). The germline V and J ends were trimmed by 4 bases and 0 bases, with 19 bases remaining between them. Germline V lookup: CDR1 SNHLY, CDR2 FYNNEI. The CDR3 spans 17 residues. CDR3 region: CASSVVGGTATSYEQYF. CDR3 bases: TGTGCCAGCAGTGTAGTTGGGGGAACAGCCACCTCCTACGAGCAGTACTTC. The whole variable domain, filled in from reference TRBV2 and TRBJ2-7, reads EPEVTQTPSHQVTQMGQEVILRCVPISNHLYFYWYRQILGQKVEFLVSFYNNEISEKSEIFDDQFSVERPDGSNFTLKIRSTKLEDSAMYFCASSVVGGTATSYEQYFGPGTRLTVT.

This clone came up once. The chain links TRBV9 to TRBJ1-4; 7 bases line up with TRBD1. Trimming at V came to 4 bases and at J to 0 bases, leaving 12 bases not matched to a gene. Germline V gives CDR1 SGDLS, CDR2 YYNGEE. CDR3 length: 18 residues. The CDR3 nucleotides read TGTGCCAGCAGCCCCGGGGGGACAGAGTATGCAACTAATGAAAAACTGTTTTTT. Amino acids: CASSPGGTEYATNEKLFF.

The CDR3 region has the DNA TGTGCCAGCACCCTGCGGGTGAACACCGGGGAGCTGTTTTTT. Residues: CASTLRVNTGELFF. This rearrangement joins TRBV7-9 to TRBJ2-2; D perhaps matches TRBD2 (5 bases). The germline CDR1 and CDR2 sequences are SEHNR and FQNEAQ (reference sequence). The CDR3 loop spans 14 amino acids. Trimming removed 7 bases at V and 1 base at J, with 10 bases between.

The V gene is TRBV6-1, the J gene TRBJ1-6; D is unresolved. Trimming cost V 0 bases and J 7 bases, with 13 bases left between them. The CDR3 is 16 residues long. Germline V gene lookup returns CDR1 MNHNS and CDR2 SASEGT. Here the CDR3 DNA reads TGTGCCAGCAGTGAAGCCGGGCCAATGGGAAATTCACCCCTCCACTTT. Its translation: CASSEAGPMGNSPLHF.

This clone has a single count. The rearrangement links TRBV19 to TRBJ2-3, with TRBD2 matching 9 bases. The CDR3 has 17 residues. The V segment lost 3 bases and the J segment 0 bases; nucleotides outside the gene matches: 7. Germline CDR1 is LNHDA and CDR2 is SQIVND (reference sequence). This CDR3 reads CASSISGGNPSTDTQYF. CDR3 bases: TGTGCCAGTAGTATCAGCGGGGGGAACCCTAGCACAGATACGCAGTATTTT.

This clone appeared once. The CDR3 sequence is CASSLERQGLSNEKLFF. In DNA, the CDR3 is TGTGCCAGCAGTTTGGAAAGACAGGGCCTGTCTAATGAAAAACTGTTTTTT. The rearrangement links TRBV28 to TRBJ1-4; 7 nucleotides line up with TRBD1. The CDR3 spans 17 residues. Germline CDR1 and CDR2: MDHEN and SYDVKM. V lost 3 bases to trimming and J lost 3 bases; unmatched junction nucleotides: 10.

The CDR3: CASAWGTVQYF. The CDR3, as DNA: TGTGCCAGCGCTTGGGGGACAGTGCAGTATTTT. The V gene is TRBV7-2, the J gene TRBJ2-3; 7 bases map to TRBD1. Looked up from germline, CDR1 is SGHTA and CDR2 is FQGNSA. The V and J ends lost 8 bases and 11 bases, in that order; junction bases with no gene match: 7. The CDR3 is 11 residues long.

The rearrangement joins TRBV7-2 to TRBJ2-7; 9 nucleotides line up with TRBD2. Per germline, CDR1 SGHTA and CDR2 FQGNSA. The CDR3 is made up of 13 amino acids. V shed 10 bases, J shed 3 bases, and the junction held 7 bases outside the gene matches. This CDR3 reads CATLAGVGYEQYF. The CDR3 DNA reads TGTGCCACCTTAGCGGGAGTTGGCTACGAGCAGTACTTC.

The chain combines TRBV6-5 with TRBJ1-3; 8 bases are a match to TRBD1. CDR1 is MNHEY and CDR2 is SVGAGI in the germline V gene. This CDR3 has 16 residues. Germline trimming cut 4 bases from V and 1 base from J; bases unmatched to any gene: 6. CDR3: CASSFTGQVSGNTIYF. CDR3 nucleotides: TGTGCCAGCAGTTTTACGGGACAGGTTTCTGGAAACACCATATATTTT.

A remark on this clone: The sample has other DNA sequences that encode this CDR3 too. The CDR3 DNA sequence: TGTGCCAGCAGTTCGGACCGTGGCGAGCAGTACTTC. This sequence encodes CASSSDRGEQYF. The chain links TRBV6-5 to TRBJ2-7; no clear D gene. Germline V gene data show CDR1 as MNHEY and CDR2 as SVGAGI. The CDR3 has 12 amino acids. V was clipped by 4 bases and J by 6 bases, with 10 bases between them.

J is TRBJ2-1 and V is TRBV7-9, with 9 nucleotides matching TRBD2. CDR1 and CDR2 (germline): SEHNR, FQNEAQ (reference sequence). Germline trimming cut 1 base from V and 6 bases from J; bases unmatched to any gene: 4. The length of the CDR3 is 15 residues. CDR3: CASSLGAGGPNEQFF. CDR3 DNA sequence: TGTGCCAGCAGCTTAGGTGCGGGGGGGCCCAATGAGCAGTTCTTC. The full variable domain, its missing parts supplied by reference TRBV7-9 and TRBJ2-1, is DTGVSQNPRHKITKRGQNVTFRCDPISEHNRLYWYRQTLGQGPEFLTYFQNEAQLEKSRLLSDRFSAERPKGSFSTLEIQRTEQGDSAMYLCASSLGAGGPNEQFFGPGTRLTVL.

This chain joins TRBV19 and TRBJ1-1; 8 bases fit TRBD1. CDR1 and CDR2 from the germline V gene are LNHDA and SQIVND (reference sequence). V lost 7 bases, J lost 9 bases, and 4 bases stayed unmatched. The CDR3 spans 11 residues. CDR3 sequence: CASIDRGQAFF. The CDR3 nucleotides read TGTGCCAGTATCGACAGGGGACAAGCTTTCTTT.

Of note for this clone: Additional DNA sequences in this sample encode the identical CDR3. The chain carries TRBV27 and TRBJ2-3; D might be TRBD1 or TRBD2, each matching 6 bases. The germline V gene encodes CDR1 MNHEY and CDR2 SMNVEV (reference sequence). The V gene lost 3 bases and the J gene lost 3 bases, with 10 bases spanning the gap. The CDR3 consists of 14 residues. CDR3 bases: TGTGCCAGCAGTTTGTGGGGGGCGACAGATACGCAGTATTTT. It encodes CASSLWGATDTQYF.

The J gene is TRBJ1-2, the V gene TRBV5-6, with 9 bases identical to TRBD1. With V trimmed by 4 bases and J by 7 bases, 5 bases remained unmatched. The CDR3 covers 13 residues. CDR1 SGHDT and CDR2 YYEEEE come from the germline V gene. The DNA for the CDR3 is TGTGCCAGCAGCCGTACAGGGGGCACTGGCTACACCTTC. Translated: CASSRTGGTGYTF. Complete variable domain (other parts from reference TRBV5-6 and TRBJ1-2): DAGVTQSPTHLIKTRGQQVTLRCSPKSGHDTVSWYQQALGQGPQFIFQYYEEEERQRGNFPDRFSGHQFPNYSSELNVNALLLGDSALYLCASSRTGGTGYTFGSGTRLTVV.

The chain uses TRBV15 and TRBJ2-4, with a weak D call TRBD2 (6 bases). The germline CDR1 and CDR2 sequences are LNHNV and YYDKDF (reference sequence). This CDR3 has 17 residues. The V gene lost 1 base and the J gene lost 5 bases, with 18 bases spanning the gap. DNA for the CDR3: TGTGCCACCAGCAGAGTAGGGACTGCCAAAGGTCAAAACATTCAGTACTTC. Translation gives CATSRVGTAKGQNIQYF.

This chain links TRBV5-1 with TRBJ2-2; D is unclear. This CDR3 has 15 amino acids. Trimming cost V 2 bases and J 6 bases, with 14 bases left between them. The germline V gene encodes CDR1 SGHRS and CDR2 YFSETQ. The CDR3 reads CASSLTSGVAGELFF. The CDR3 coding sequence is TGCGCCAGCAGCTTAACCTCCGGAGTTGCCGGGGAGCTGTTTTTT. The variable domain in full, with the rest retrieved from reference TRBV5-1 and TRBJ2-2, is KAGVTQTPRYLIKTRGQQVTLSCSPISGHRSVSWYQQTPGQGLQFLFEYFSETQRNKGNFPGRFSGRQFSNSRSEMNVSTLELGDSALYLCASSLTSGVAGELFFGEGSRLTVL.

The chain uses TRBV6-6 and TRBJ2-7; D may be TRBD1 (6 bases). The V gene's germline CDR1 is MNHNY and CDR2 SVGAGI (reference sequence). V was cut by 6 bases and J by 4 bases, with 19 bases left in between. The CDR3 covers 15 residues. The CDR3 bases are TGTGCCAGCAGCCCGGACAGCCTGCGAATGTACGAGCAGTACTTC. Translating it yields CASSPDSLRMYEQYF.

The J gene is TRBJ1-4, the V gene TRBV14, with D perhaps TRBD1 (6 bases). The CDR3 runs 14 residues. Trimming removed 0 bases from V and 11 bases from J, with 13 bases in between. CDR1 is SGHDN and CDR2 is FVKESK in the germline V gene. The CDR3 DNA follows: TGTGCCAGCAGCCAAGATTACAGGGTTGGGAAACTGTTTTTT. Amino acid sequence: CASSQDYRVGKLFF.

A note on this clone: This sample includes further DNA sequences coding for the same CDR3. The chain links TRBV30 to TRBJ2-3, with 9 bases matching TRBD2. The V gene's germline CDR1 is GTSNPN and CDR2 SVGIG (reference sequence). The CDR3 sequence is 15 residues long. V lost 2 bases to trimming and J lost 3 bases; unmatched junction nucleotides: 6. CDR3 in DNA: TGTGCCTGGAGTTCGGGGCTAGCGGGGACAGATACGCAGTATTTT. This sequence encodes CAWSSGLAGTDTQYF.

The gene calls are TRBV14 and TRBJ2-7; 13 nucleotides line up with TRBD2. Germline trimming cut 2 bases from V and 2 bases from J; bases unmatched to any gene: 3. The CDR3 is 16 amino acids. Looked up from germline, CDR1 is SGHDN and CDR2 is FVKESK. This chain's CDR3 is CASSQSGTSGTYEQYF. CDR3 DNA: TGTGCCAGCAGCCAATCGGGGACTAGCGGGACCTACGAGCAGTACTTC.

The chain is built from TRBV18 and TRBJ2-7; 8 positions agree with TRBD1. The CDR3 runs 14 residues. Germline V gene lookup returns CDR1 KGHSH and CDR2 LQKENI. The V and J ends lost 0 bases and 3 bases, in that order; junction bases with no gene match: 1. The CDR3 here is CASSPPGQVYEQYF. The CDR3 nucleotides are TGTGCCAGCTCACCACCGGGACAGGTCTACGAGCAGTACTTC.